The sequence of this T cell receptor (beta chain) was determined in a study of cytotoxic CD8 clonotypes in ibrutinib-treated CLL. From germline, CDR1 is MNHGY and CDR2 SAAAGT. V lost 3 bases, J lost 7 bases, and 5 bases stayed unmatched. The CDR3 loop spans 13 amino acids. Overall study results and limits: While tracking circulating CD8+ T-cell counts, baseline clonality exceeded that of age-matched healthy donors. Clonality went up at ibrutinib response and then declined back toward baseline at progression.

Only in-frame clones appear in the TCRdb table, and some are missing; sequencing was by immunoSEQ multiplex PCR. This sample yields 50,000 to 65,000 clones, of which roughly 57% are seen a single time; roughly 14% belongs to the top ten. Concerning this clone: Its antigen remains unknown.

This chain connects TRBV6-8 to TRBJ1-2, with 7 bases that match TRBD1. The specimen was PBMCs, collected after 12 months of ibrutinib treatment. This sequence originates from a human donor with chronic lymphocytic leukemia. This CDR3 is CASSYTGDRGYTF. The CDR3, as DNA: TGTGCCAGCAGTTATACAGGGGATCGTGGCTACACCTTC.